What follows are 20 T cell receptor beta chains derived from one specimen sequenced in a study of T-cell memory formation after mild COVID-19. TCRdb used MiXCR to reprocess the 5' RACE reads, holding one entry per CDR3 protein. The sample includes tens of thousands of distinct CDR3 sequences, approximately 13% of them seen just once. The sequenced sample consisted of PBMCs or a T cell subset sorted from them (not recorded which). The receptors were sampled from an adult woman who had mild COVID-19 (a few samples of this study predate the infection). Cell type and time point are not known.

This clonotype has just a few counts. This chain joins TRBV3-1 and TRBJ1-1; 10 bases map to TRBD1. The ends lost 4 bases at V and 7 bases at J; junction bases unmatched: 9. Per germline, CDR1 LGHDT and CDR2 YNNKEL (reference sequence). CDR3 length equals 15 residues. The CDR3 region has the DNA TGTGCCAGCAGCCCCTCGACAGGGGGCGGCTTTGAAGCTTTCTTT. Protein sequence: CASSPSTGGGFEAFF.

This clonotype has more than one count but fewer than ten. The CDR3 DNA reads as TGTGCCAGCAGCAACCCCTCGGTTAGCATAAACACCGGGGAGCTGTTTTTT. Encoded protein: CASSNPSVSINTGELFF. The chain combines TRBV6-5 with TRBJ2-2; no clear D. The CDR3 has 17 amino acids. CDR1 and CDR2 (germline): MNHEY, SVGAGI. V was clipped by 6 bases and J by 2 bases, with 19 bases between them.

As to this clonotype: Mismatch with germline at one junction end may stem from a read error. The chain uses TRBV6-2 or TRBV6-3 and TRBJ1-1; D is ambiguous. The CDR3 loop spans 13 amino acids. Germline V CDR1 and CDR2: MNHEY, SVGEGT. CDR3 protein: CSSSYPQRFEAFF. For the CDR3, the DNA is TGTTCCAGCAGTTACCCCCAGAGATTTGAAGCTTTCTTT.

This clonotype was found a few times. The CDR3 is CASSLAPLWEQYF. CDR3 coding DNA: TGTGCCAGCAGCTTAGCCCCTCTCTGGGAGCAGTACTTC. The chain combines TRBV7-2 with TRBJ2-7; no clear D. Germline values: CDR1 SGHTA, CDR2 FQGNSA. The CDR3 totals 13 residues. Between the trimmed V and J ends, which lost 0 bases and 7 bases, there was a span of 10 bases. The full variable domain, in which reference TRBV7-2 and TRBJ2-7 provide the parts outside the CDR3, is GAGVSQSPSNKVTEKGKDVELRCDPISGHTALYWYRQSLGQGLEFLIYFQGNSAPDKSGLPSDRFSAERTGGSVSTLTIQRTQQEDSAVYLCASSLAPLWEQYFGPGTRLTVT.

This clonotype has more than one count but fewer than ten. The DNA for the CDR3 is TGCGCCAGCAGCCCTTCGGAGAGGGGGCGTCGCATTCAGTACTTC. Translated, it gives CASSPSERGRRIQYF. The J gene is TRBJ2-4, the V gene TRBV5-1, with 7 bases matching TRBD1. Losses at the gene ends were 4 bases for V and 9 bases for J; bases not matched to a gene: 13. The CDR3 loop spans 15 amino acids. CDR1 and CDR2 (germline): SGHRS, YFSETQ.

The chain has TRBV20-1 and TRBJ2-2, with D possibly TRBD2 on 6 matching bases. Germline V CDR1 and CDR2: DFQATT, SNEGSKA (reference sequence). The CDR3 spans 17 residues. V lost 0 bases to trimming and J lost 1 base, with 15 bases between them. The CDR3 sequence: CSARDRLEGLNTGELFF. The CDR3 DNA is TGCAGTGCTAGAGACCGACTAGAGGGCCTGAACACCGGGGAGCTGTTTTTT.

In its sample, this clonotype was seen once. The chain couples TRBV7-2 to TRBJ2-5; D gene ambiguous. The length of the CDR3 is 13 residues. V gave up 0 bases and J gave up 5 bases, with 7 bases separating them. The germline gives CDR1 SGHTA, CDR2 FQGNSA. CDR3 region: CASSLARHETQYF. The CDR3 DNA reads TGTGCCAGCAGCTTAGCACGACACGAGACCCAGTACTTC.

This sequence joins TRBV5-1 and TRBJ2-1, with 9 positions matching TRBD1. This CDR3 spans 15 amino acids. In germline, CDR1 is SGHRS, CDR2 YFSETQ. V gave up 6 bases and J gave up 5 bases; unmatched junction bases: 9. The CDR3 bases are TGCGCCAGCATCTCGGGGGACAGGGTAAACAATGAGCAGTTCTTC. Protein sequence: CASISGDRVNNEQFF.

This clonotype came up a few times. The chain uses TRBV14 and TRBJ1-1; D is unresolved. Between the trimmed V and J ends, which lost 2 bases and 5 bases, there was a span of 6 bases. Looked up from germline, CDR1 is SGHDN and CDR2 is FVKESK. CDR3 size: 12 residues. CDR3 residues: CASSQKQTEAFF. As DNA, the CDR3 is TGTGCCAGCAGCCAAAAGCAGACTGAAGCTTTCTTT.

This clonotype was detected ten times or more. This chain uses TRBV6-2 or TRBV6-3 with TRBJ2-5; 8 bases are a match to TRBD2. Trimming cost V 8 bases and J 4 bases; bases outside gene matches: 18. This CDR3 has 17 amino acids. The germline CDR1 and CDR2 sequences are MNHEY and SVGEGT. The DNA of the CDR3 is TGTGCCAGCCGACGCCTTCAGGGCGGGAGGTTCGGAGAGACCCAGTACTTC. Protein sequence: CASRRLQGGRFGETQYF.

This clonotype was detected only a few times. The J gene is TRBJ2-7, the V gene TRBV4-2; 8 bases match TRBD1. The CDR3 runs to 16 residues. The ends lost 0 bases at V and 3 bases at J; junction bases unmatched: 7. Germline V lookup: CDR1 LGHNA, CDR2 YNFKEQ. CDR3 sequence reads: CASSQEGSTGGYEQYF. CDR3 bases: TGTGCCAGCAGCCAAGAGGGATCTACAGGGGGCTACGAGCAGTACTTC.

Only a few counts were recorded for this clonotype. V gene TRBV13 combines with J gene TRBJ2-7; perhaps TRBD2 as D (5 bases). This CDR3 spans 14 amino acids. From germline, CDR1 is PRHDT and CDR2 FYEKMQ (reference sequence). V shed 3 bases and J shed 2 bases, with 11 bases lying between them. CDR3 bases: TGTGCCAGCAGCTTTTGGCGGGCGCCCTACGAGCAGTACTTC. Its protein is CASSFWRAPYEQYF.

This clonotype was picked up a small number of times. The J gene is TRBJ2-7, the V gene TRBV27; the D gene is possibly TRBD2 (5 bases). Germline V gene lookup returns CDR1 MNHEY and CDR2 SMNVEV (reference sequence). The CDR3 spans 13 residues. V lost 5 bases and J 2 bases, leaving 10 bases between the germline ends. CDR3 DNA: TGTGCCAGCAGTGCGGGCCAAACCTACGAGCAGTACTTC. Protein product: CASSAGQTYEQYF.

The chain combines TRBV27 with TRBJ1-2; 8 bases align to TRBD1. Germline V gives CDR1 MNHEY, CDR2 SMNVEV (reference sequence). This CDR3 has 15 residues. Losses at the gene ends were 5 bases for V and 4 bases for J; bases not matched to a gene: 9. DNA for the CDR3: TGTGCCAGCAGTGGACAGGGCGAATTACCCTATGGCTACACCTTC. Its protein product is CASSGQGELPYGYTF.

This clonotype was seen more than once but under ten times. The chain uses TRBV27 and TRBJ2-7, with 9 bases lining up with TRBD2. V shed 3 bases and J 3 bases; nucleotides not matched to a gene: 3. CDR3 length equals 14 residues. Germline loops: CDR1 MNHEY, CDR2 SMNVEV (reference sequence). The chain's CDR3 is CASSLGSGGYEQYF. Written as DNA, the CDR3 is TGTGCCAGCAGTTTGGGTAGCGGGGGCTACGAGCAGTACTTC.

This clonotype has only a few counts. This chain uses TRBV9 with TRBJ2-1, with TRBD1 identical over 7 bases. The germline gives CDR1 SGDLS, CDR2 YYNGEE. The trim removed 2 bases at V and 0 bases at J, leaving 2 bases unmatched. The CDR3 extends over 15 amino acids. CDR3 loop: CASSVPGGSYNEQFF. In DNA form, the CDR3 reads TGTGCCAGCAGCGTGCCAGGGGGCTCCTACAATGAGCAGTTCTTC.

Only a few counts were recorded for this clonotype. The chain recombines TRBV21-1 with TRBJ2-7; the table's D call of TRBD2 was not tested on the DNA. TRBV21-1 is annotated as a pseudogene. The CDR3 runs to 16 residues. CDR3 DNA: TGTGCCAGCAGCGCTACTTCGGAGGGAGAGACCTACGAGCAGTACTTC. Protein product: CASSATSEGETYEQYF.

The rearrangement joins TRBV24-1 to TRBJ2-2; D is ambiguous. CDR3 length: 15 residues. Germline V CDR1 and CDR2: KGHDR, SFDVKD. Trimming took 7 bases from V and 3 from J, leaving 14 bases between them. CDR3 sequence: CATSSNPRDTGELFF. CDR3 DNA: TGTGCCACCAGCTCAAACCCCCGGGACACCGGGGAGCTGTTTTTT.

The rearrangement joins TRBV30 to TRBJ2-3; D is ambiguous. The CDR3 is 12 residues long. Trimming cost V 1 base and J 6 bases, with 8 bases left between them. In germline, CDR1 is GTSNPN, CDR2 SVGIG (reference sequence). Here the CDR3 DNA reads TGTGCCTGGAGTGAATTGGGGGATACGCAGTATTTT. Amino acids: CAWSELGDTQYF.

The CDR3, as DNA: TGTGCCAGCACCCCTCCCGGGAGGGAGCTGTTTTTT. It yields the protein CASTPPGRELFF. The chain employs TRBV7-9 and TRBJ2-2; D may be TRBD2 (5 bases). CDR3 length: 12 amino acids. The ends were cut back, 7 bases at V and 9 bases at J, with 12 bases in the middle. Per the germline V gene, CDR1 is SEHNR and CDR2 is FQNEAQ (reference sequence).